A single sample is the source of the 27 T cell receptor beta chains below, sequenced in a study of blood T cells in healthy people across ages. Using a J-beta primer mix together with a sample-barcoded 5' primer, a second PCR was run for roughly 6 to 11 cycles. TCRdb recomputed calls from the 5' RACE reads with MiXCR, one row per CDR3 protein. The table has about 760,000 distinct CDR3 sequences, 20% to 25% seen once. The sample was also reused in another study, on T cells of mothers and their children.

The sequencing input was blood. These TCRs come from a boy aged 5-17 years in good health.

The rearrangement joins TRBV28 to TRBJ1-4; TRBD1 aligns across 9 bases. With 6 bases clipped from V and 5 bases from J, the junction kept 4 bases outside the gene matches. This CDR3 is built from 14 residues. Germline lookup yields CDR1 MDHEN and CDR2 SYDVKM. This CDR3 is CASRQQGANEKLFF. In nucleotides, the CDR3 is TGTGCCAGCAGACAACAGGGGGCAAATGAAAAACTGTTTTTT.

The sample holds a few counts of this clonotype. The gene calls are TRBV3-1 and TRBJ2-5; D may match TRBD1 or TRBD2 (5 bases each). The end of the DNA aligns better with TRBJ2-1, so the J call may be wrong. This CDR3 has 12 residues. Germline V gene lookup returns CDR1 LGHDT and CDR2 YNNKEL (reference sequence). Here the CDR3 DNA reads TGTGCCAGCAGCCTACTAGGGGTTGAGCAGTTCTTC. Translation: CASSLLGVEQFF.

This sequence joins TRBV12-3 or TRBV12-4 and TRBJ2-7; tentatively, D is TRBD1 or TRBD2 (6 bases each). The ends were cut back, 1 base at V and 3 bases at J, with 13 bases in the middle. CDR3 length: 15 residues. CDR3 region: CASSLGGEGGYEQYF. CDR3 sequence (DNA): TGTGCCAGCAGTTTAGGAGGAGAGGGGGGCTACGAGCAGTACTTC.

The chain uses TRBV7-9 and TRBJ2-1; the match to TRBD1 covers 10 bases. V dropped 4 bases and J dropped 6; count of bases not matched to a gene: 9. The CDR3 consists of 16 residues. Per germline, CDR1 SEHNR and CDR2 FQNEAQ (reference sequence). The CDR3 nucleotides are TGTGCCAGCAGCTCTACGGACAGGGGGTACGTCAATGAGCAGTTCTTC. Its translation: CASSSTDRGYVNEQFF.

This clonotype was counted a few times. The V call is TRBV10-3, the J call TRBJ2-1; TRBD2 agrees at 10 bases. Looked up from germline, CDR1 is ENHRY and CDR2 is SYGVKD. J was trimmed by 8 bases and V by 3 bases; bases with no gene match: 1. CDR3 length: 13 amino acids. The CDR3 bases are TGTGCCATCAGTGACCTAGCGGGGGATGAGCAGTTCTTC. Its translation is CAISDLAGDEQFF.

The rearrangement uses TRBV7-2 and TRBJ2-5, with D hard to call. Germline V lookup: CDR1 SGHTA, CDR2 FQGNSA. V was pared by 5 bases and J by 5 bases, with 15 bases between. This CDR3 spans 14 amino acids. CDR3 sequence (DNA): TGTGCCAGCAGCCCCCACCTTAGGCCGGAGACCCAGTACTTC. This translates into CASSPHLRPETQYF.

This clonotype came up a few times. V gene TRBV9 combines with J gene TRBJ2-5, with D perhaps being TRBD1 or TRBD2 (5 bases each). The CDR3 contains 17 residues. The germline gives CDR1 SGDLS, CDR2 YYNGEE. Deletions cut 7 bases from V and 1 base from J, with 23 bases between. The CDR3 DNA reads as TGTGCCAGCGGACCATCAGTGGGGGTGTTAAGCCAAGAGACCCAGTACTTC. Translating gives CASGPSVGVLSQETQYF.

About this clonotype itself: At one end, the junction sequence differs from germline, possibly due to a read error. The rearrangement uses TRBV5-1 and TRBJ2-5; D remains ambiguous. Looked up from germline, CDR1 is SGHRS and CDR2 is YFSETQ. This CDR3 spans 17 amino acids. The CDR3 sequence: CASSFTLSQSFQETRYF. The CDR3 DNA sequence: TGCGCCAGCAGCTTTACGTTATCACAGTCCTTTCAAGAGACCCGGTACTTC. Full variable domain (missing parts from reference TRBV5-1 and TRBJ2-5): KAGVTQTPRYLIKTRGQQVTLSCSPISGHRSVSWYQQTPGQGLQFLFEYFSETQRNKGNFPGRFSGRQFSNSRSEMNVSTLELGDSALYLCASSFTLSQSFQETRYFGPGTRLLVL.

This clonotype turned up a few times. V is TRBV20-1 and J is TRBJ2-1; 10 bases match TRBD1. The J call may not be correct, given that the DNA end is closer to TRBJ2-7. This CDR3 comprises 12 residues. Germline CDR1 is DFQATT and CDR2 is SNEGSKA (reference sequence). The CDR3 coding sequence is TGCAGTGCTTCCGGGACAGGGGTCGAGCAGTACTTC. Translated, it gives CSASGTGVEQYF.

The CDR3 region has the DNA TGTGCCAGCAGCTTTACAGCGGGACAGGGCGAGCAGTACTTC. It is translated as CASSFTAGQGEQYF. The genes are TRBV7-9 and TRBJ2-7, with 9 positions matching TRBD1. CDR3 size: 14 residues. The ends lost 3 bases at V and 6 bases at J; junction bases unmatched: 6. Germline values: CDR1 SEHNR, CDR2 FQNEAQ (reference sequence).

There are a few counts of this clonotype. The CDR3: CASSYLDIRNGYTF. As DNA, the CDR3 is TGTGCCAGCAGTTACCTAGACATCAGGAATGGCTACACCTTC. The chain couples TRBV6-5 to TRBJ1-2; D is ambiguous. V gave up 2 bases and J gave up 6 bases, with 13 bases separating them. This CDR3 region has 14 residues. Germline V gives CDR1 MNHEY, CDR2 SVGAGI.

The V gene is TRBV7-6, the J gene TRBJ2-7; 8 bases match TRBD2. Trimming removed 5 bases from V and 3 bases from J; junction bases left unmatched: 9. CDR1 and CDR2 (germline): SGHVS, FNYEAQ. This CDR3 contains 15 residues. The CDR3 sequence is CASSVGDGGGYEQYF. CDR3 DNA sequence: TGTGCCAGCAGCGTAGGTGACGGGGGGGGCTACGAGCAGTACTTC.

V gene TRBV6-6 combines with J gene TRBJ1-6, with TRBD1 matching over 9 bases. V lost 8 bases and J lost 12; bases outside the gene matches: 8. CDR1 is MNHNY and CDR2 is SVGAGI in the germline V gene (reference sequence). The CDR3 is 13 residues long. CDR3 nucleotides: TGTGCCAGCCTGGGACAGGGTAAAGTACCCCTCCACTTT. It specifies CASLGQGKVPLHF.

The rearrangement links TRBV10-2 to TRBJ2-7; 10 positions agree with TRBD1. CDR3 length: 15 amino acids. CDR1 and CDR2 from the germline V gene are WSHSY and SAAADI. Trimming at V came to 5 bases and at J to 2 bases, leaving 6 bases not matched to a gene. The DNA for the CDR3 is TGCGCCAGCAGTTTTGGGACAGGGGACCCCTACGAGCAGTACTTC. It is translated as CASSFGTGDPYEQYF.

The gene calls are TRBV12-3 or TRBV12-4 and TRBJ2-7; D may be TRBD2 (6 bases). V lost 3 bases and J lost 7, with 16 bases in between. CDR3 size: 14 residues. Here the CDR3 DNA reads TGTGCCAGCAGTTTGGGCGGGGCCCCCTTTGAGCAGTACTTC. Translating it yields CASSLGGAPFEQYF.

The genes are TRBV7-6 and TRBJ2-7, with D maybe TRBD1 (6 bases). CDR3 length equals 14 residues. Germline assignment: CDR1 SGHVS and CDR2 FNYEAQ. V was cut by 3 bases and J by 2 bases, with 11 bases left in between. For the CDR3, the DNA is TGTGCCAGCAGCTTTTCAGGGGACGCCTACGAGCAGTACTTC. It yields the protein CASSFSGDAYEQYF.

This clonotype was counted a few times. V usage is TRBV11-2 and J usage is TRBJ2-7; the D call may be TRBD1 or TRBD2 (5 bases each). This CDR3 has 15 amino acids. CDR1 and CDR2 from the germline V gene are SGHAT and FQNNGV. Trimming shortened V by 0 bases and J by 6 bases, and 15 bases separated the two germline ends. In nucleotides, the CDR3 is TGTGCCAGCAGCTTAGAATGGGGGTTTAGGTTCGAGCAGTACTTC. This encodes CASSLEWGFRFEQYF. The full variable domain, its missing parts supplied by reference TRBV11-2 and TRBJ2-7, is EAGVAQSPRYKIIEKRQSVAFWCNPISGHATLYWYQQILGQGPKLLIQFQNNGVVDDSQLPKDRFSAERLKGVDSTLKIQPAKLEDSAVYLCASSLEWGFRFEQYFGPGTRLTVT.

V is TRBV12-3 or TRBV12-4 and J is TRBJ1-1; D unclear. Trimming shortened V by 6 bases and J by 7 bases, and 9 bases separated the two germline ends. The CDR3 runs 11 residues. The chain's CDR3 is CASRASVEAFF. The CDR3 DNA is TGTGCCAGCAGGGCGTCAGTTGAAGCTTTCTTT.

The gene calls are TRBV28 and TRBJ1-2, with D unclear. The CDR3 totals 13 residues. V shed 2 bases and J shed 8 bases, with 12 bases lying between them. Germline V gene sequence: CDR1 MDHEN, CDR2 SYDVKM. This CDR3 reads CASSLRSGGGYTF. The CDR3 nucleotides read TGTGCCAGCAGTTTAAGGTCAGGTGGAGGCTACACCTTC.

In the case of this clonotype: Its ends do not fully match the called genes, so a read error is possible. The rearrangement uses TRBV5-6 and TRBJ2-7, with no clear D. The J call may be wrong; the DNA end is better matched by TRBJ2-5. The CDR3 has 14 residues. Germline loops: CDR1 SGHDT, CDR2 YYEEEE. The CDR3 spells CAGSLDRLQETQYF. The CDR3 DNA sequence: TGTGCCGGCAGTTTGGATCGGTTACAAGAGACCCAGTACTTC.

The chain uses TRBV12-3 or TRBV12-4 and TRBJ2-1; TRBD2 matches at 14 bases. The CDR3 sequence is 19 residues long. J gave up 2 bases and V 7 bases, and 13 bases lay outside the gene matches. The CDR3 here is CASKSATSGRGSAYNEQFF. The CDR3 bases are TGTGCCAGCAAGTCCGCGACTAGCGGGAGGGGTAGCGCCTACAATGAGCAGTTCTTC.

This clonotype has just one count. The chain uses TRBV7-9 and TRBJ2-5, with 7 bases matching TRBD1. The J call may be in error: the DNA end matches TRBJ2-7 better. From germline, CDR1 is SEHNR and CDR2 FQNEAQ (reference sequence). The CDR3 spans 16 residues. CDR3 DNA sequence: TGTGCCAGCAGCCCCGCAGGGGGACGTCCGTCCTACGAGCAGTACTTC. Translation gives CASSPAGGRPSYEQYF.

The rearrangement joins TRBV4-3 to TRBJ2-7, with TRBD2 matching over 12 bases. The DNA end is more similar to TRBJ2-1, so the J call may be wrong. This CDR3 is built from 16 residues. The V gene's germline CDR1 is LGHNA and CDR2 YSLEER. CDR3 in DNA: TGCGCCAGCAGCCAAGATAGGGCTAGCGGGGGGGCTGAGCAGTTCTTC. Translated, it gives CASSQDRASGGAEQFF.

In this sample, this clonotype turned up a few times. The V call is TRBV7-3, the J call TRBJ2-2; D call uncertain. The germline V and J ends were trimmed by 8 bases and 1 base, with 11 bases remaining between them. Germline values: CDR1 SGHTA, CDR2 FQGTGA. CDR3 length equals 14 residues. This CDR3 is CASRPEQNTGELFF. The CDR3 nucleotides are TGTGCCAGCCGACCTGAACAGAACACCGGGGAGCTGTTTTTT.

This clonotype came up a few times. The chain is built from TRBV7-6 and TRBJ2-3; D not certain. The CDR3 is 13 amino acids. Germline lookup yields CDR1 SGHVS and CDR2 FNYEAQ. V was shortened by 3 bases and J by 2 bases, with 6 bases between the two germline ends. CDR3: CASSFDLTDTQYF. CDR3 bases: TGTGCCAGCAGCTTTGACCTCACAGATACGCAGTATTTT.

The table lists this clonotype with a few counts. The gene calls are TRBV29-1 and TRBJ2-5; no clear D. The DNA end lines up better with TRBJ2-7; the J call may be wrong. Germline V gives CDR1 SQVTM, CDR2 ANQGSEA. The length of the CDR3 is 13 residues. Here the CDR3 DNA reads TGCAGCGTTGAAGCAGGAATCAGGTACGAGCAGTACTTC. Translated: CSVEAGIRYEQYF.

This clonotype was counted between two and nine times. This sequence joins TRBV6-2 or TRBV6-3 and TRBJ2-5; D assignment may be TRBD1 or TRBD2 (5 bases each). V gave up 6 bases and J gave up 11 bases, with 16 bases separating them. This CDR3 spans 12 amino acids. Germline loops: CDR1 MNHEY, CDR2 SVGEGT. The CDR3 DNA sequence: TGTGCCAGCAGCCCGGGGCCCGTGGAGCAGTACTTC. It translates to CASSPGPVEQYF.